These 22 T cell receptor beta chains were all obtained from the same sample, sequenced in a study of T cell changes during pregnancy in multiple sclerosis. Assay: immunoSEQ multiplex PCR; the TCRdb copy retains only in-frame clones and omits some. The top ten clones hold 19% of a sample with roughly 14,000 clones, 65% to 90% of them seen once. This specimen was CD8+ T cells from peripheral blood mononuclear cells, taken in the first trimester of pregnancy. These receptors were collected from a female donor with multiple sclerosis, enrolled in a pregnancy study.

CDR3 nucleotide sequence: TGTGCCAGCGGCCCCGGGGGGGCAACTAATGAAAAACTGTTTTTT. Amino acid sequence: CASGPGGATNEKLFF. V is TRBV28 and J is TRBJ1-4; perhaps TRBD1 as D (5 bases). Germline assignment: CDR1 MDHEN and CDR2 SYDVKM. CDR3 length: 15 residues. Trimming took 8 bases from V and 0 from J, leaving 13 bases between them.

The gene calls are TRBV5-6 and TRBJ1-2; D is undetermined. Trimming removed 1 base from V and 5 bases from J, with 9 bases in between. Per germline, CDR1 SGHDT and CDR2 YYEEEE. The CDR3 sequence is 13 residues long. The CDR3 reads CASSLLQPYGYTF. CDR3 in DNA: TGTGCCAGCAGCTTGCTACAGCCGTATGGCTACACCTTC.

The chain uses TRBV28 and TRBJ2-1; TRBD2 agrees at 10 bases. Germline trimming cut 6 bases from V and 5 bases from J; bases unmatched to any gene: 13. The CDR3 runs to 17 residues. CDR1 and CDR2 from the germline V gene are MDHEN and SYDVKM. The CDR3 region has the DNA TGTGCCAGCAGCCAGAGGGGAAGTGGACTAGCGGACAATGAGCAGTTCTTC. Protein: CASSQRGSGLADNEQFF.

CDR3 bases: TGTGCCAGCAGCTCTCCGGACAGCCCTTCTAACTATGGCTACACCTTC. Amino acid sequence: CASSSPDSPSNYGYTF. The rearrangement uses TRBV7-9 and TRBJ1-2, with D possibly matching TRBD1 (6 bases). CDR3 length: 16 residues. CDR1 is SEHNR and CDR2 is FQNEAQ in the germline V gene (reference sequence). Between the trimmed V and J ends, which lost 4 bases and 0 bases, there was a span of 15 bases.

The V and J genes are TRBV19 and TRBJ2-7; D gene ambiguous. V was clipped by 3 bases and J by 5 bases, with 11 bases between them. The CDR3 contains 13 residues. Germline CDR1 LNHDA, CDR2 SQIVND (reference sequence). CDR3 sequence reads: CASSIKIYHEQYF. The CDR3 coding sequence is TGTGCCAGTAGTATTAAGATCTACCACGAGCAGTACTTC.

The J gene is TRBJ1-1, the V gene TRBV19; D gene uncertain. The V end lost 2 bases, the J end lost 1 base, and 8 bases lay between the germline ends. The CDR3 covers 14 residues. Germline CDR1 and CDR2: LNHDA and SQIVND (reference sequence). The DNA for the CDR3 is TGTGCCAGTAGTATAATACGGGGGAACACTGAAGCTTTCTTT. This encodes CASSIIRGNTEAFF.

CDR3 sequence (DNA): TGTGCCAGCAGCCCGGGGGGACGGTACTATGGCTACACCTTC. Its translation is CASSPGGRYYGYTF. The V gene is TRBV5-6, the J gene TRBJ1-2; D possibly corresponds to TRBD1 (5 bases). This CDR3 is 14 amino acids long. Germline V gene lookup returns CDR1 SGHDT and CDR2 YYEEEE. V was trimmed by 4 bases and J by 3 bases, leaving 13 bases between them.

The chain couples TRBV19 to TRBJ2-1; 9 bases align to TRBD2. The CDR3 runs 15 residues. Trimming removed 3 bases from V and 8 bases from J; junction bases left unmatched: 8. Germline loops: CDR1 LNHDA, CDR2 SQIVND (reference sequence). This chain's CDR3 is CASSMGAGGFDEQFF. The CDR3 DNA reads TGTGCCAGTAGTATGGGAGCGGGAGGCTTCGATGAGCAGTTCTTC.

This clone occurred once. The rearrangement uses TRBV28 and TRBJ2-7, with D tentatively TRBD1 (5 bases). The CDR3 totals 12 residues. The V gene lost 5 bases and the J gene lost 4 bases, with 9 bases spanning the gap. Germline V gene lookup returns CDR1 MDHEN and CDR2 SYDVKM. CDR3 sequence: CASSQRGYEQYF. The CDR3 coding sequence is TGTGCCAGCAGTCAAAGGGGATACGAGCAGTACTTC.

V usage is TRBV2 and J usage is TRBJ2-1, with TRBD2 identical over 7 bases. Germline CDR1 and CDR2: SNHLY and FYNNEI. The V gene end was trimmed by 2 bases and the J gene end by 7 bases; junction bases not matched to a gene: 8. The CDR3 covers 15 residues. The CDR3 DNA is TGTGCCAGCAGTGAATTATCGGGAGGTGGGAATGAGCAGTTCTTC. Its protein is CASSELSGGGNEQFF.

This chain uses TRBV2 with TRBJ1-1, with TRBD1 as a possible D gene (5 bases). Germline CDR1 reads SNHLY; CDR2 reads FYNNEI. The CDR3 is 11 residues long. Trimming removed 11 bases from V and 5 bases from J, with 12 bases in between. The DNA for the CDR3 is TGTGCCGTTCACGGGGGGACTGAAGCTTTCTTT. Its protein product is CAVHGGTEAFF.

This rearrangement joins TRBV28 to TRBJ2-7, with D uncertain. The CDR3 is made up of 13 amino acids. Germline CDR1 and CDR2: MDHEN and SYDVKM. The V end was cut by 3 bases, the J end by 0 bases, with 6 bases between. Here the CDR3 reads CASSLADSYEQYF. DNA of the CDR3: TGTGCCAGCAGTTTGGCAGACTCCTACGAGCAGTACTTC.

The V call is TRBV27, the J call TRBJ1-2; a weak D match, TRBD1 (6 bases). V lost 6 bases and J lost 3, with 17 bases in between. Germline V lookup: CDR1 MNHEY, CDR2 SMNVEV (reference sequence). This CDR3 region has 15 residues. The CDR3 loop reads CASSRGGARDYGYTF. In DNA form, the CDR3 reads TGTGCCAGCAGCCGGGGGGGGGCAAGAGACTATGGCTACACCTTC.

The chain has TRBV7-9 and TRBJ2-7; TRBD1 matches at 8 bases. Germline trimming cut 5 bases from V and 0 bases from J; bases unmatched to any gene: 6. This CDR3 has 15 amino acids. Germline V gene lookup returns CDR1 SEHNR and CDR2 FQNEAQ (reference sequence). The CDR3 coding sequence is TGTGCCAGCAGCCCACCACAGGGGGGCTCCTACGAGCAGTACTTC. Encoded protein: CASSPPQGGSYEQYF.

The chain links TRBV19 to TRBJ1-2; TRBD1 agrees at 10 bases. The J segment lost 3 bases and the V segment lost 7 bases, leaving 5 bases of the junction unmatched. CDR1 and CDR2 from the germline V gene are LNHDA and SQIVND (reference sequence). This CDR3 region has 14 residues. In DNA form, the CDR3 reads TGTGCCAGTACCCCGACAGGGGGCGACTATGGCTACACCTTC. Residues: CASTPTGGDYGYTF.

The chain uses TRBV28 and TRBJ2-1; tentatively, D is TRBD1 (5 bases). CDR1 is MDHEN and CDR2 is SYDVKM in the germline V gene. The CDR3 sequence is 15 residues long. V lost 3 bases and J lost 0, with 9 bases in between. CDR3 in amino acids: CASSFEDSSYNEQFF. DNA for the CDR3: TGTGCCAGCAGTTTCGAAGACAGCTCCTACAATGAGCAGTTCTTC.

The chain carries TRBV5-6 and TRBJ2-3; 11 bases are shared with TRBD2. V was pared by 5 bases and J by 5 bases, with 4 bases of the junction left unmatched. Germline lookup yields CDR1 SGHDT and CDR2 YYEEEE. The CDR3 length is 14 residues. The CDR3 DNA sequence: TGTGCCAGCAGGACCGGGACTAGCGGAGATACGCAGTATTTT. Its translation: CASRTGTSGDTQYF.

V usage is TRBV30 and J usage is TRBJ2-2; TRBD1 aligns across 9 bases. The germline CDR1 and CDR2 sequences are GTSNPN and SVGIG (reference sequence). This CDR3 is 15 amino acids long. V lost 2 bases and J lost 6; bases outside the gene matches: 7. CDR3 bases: TGTGCCTGGAGTTTCCGGGACAGGGATGCCGGGGAGCTGTTTTTT. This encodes CAWSFRDRDAGELFF.

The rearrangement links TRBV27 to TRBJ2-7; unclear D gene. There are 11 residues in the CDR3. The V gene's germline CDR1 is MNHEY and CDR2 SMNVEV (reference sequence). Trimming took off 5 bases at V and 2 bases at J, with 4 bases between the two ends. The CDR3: CASSPTYEQYF. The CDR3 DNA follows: TGTGCCAGCAGTCCCACCTACGAGCAGTACTTC.

CDR3 sequence reads: CASSPGDRAEQPQHF. As DNA, the CDR3 is TGTGCCAGCTCACCCGGAGACAGGGCAGAGCAGCCCCAGCATTTT. This chain joins TRBV18 and TRBJ1-5, with TRBD1 matching over 7 bases. Germline V gives CDR1 KGHSH, CDR2 LQKENI. The J segment lost 7 bases and the V segment lost 3 bases, leaving 9 bases of the junction unmatched. CDR3 length: 15 amino acids.

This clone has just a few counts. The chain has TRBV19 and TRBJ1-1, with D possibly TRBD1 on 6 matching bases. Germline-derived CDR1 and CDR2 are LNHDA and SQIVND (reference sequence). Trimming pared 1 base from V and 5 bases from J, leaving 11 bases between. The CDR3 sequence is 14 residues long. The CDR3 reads CASSIGGGETEAFF. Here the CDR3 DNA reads TGTGCCAGTAGTATAGGAGGGGGGGAAACTGAAGCTTTCTTT.

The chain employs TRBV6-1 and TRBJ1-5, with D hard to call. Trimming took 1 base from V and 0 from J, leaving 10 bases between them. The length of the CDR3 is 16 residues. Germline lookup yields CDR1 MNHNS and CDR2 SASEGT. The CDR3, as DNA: TGTGCCAGCAGTGAAGGCGTTGGAGATAGCAATCAGCCCCAGCATTTT. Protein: CASSEGVGDSNQPQHF.